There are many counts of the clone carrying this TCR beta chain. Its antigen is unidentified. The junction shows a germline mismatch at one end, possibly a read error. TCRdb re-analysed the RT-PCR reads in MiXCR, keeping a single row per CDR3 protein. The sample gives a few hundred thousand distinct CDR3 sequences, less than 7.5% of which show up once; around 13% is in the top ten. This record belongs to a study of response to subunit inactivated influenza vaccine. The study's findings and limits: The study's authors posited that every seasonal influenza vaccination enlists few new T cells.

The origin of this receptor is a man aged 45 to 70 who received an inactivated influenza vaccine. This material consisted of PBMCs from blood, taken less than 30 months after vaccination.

For the CDR3, the DNA is TGTGCCAGCAGCCCCGGAAGCAAAGATACGCAGTATTTT. It encodes CASSPGSKDTQYF. The chain couples TRBV4-2 to TRBJ2-3; D gene uncertain. The CDR3 loop spans 13 amino acids. Looked up from germline, CDR1 is LGHNA and CDR2 is YNFKEQ.